At least ten counts were recorded for the clone carrying this TCR beta chain. This CDR3 has 14 amino acids. V dropped 6 bases and J dropped 5 bases, with 16 bases sitting between them. Per the germline V gene, CDR1 is PRHDT and CDR2 is FYEKMQ (reference sequence). The sample is drawn from a study of kidney transplant recipient with SARS-CoV-2 infection. TCRdb recomputed calls from the reads with MiXCR, one row per CDR3 protein. The data show 200,000 to 250,000 distinct CDR3 sequences, under 35% seen once. The clonotype originates from a young adult male patient who had COVID-19 and was a kidney transplant recipient. These T cells may partly come from the graft donor. This sequence joins TRBV13 and TRBJ2-5; D ambiguous. The source material was a blood sample, sampled at baseline and on approximately day 120 from a kidney transplant recipient. The CDR3 nucleotides read TGTGCCAGCAGTGATAACAGTGTGGGGGAGACCCAGTACTTC. Translation: CASSDNSVGETQYF.